This T cell receptor beta chain is drawn from a study of Tregs in tolerant kidney transplant recipients. Study conclusions and caveats: Findings come from small patient numbers and require larger validation.

This table comes from immunoSEQ multiplex PCR, and its TCRdb copy is limited to in-frame clones, with some not included. The data hold tens of thousands of clones, with approximately 94% observed a single time. The ends lost 3 bases at V and 6 bases at J; junction bases unmatched: 8. The CDR3 has 14 amino acids. Germline V gene lookup returns CDR1 SGHTA and CDR2 FQGNSA. Thawed PBMCs were FACS-sorted into unstimulated CD4+CD25+CD127- regulatory T cells, CD4+CD25- non-regulatory cells, CD4 and CD8 cells. The table lists this clone with a count of one. Antigen specificity is unknown. The clonotype was recovered from a human donor in good health. Source material: CD8+ T cells from blood. The V call is TRBV7-2, the J call TRBJ2-7; TRBD1 aligns across 7 bases. This chain's CDR3 is CASSLPDRVREQYF. CDR3 DNA sequence: TGTGCCAGCAGCTTGCCAGACAGGGTACGCGAGCAGTACTTC.